This TCR beta chain was recorded in a study of blood T cell repertoires in COVID-19. The overall study: Sites in the United States, Italy and Spain provided acute and convalescent COVID-19 samples.

Between the trimmed V and J ends, which lost 3 bases and 6 bases, there was a span of 16 bases. CDR3 length: 16 amino acids. CDR1 is SGHNT and CDR2 is YYREEE in the germline V gene (reference sequence). The assay was immunoSEQ multiplex PCR, and TCRdb's table has in-frame clones only and misses some. The sample lists 200,000 to 300,000 clones, around 84% seen once, with around 4% in the top ten. This clone occurred once. The source material was peripheral blood. The rearrangement joins TRBV5-4 to TRBJ1-6; D may be TRBD1 (6 bases). The sequence was collected from a man between 60 and 75 years old with acute or convalescent COVID-19. CDR3 residues: CASSSTGAGANSPLHF. DNA for the CDR3: TGTGCCAGCAGCTCGACAGGAGCTGGAGCTAATTCACCCCTCCACTTT.